The sequence of this T cell receptor beta chain was determined in a study of human T cells and chemical hapten exposure. Study-level background: The study traced per-sample TCR yield variation mainly to small differences in pooled library volumes. Points from the study as a whole: DPC sensitization left the count of TCRs above 1 in 1000 unchanged.

TCRdb re-analysed the RACE reads in MiXCR, keeping a single row per CDR3 protein. The sample lists 180,000 or so distinct CDR3 sequences, about a fifth occurring once. The CDR3 consists of 14 residues. V shed 1 base and J shed 8 bases, with 10 bases lying between them. The germline gives CDR1 SGHRS, CDR2 YFSETQ. Time point noted: patch test 1, 2 weeks after DPC sensitization. Treatment given: therapeutic diphenylcyclopropenone sensitization with weekly scalp DPC. This clonotype was counted between two and nine times. Its matching antigen is unknown. The gene calls are TRBV5-1 and TRBJ1-6; D is unclear. This sequence was found in a woman between 45 and 60 years old with alopecia areata. Some clones in this sample may be carry-over from other donors' samples. The sample in question was whole blood, obtained in connection with sensitization to the hapten diphenylcyclopropenone (DPC). In DNA form, the CDR3 reads TGCGCCAGCAGCTTGAAGGGCAGCGATTCACCCCTCCACTTT. This sequence encodes CASSLKGSDSPLHF.